This is a list of T cell receptor beta chains from one sample in a study of cytomegalovirus exposure and HLA in healthy donors. Only in-frame clones appear in the TCRdb table, and some are missing; sequencing was by immunoSEQ multiplex PCR. The sample lists around 180,000 clones, about 78% seen once, with 2% to 2.5% in the top ten. Sequencing was done on a sample of PBMCs. The receptor set was obtained from a man between 60 and 70 years old in good health and CMV-seronegative. Each CDR3 is given with its conserved first and last residue. A D gene is named only where the DNA matches it firmly. Rows give clone size only sometimes, using once, few, many, or a class for an expanded clone.

D gene	V gene	J gene	clone size	CDR3 protein	CDR3 DNA
TRBD1	TRBV5-1	TRBJ1-1	NA	CASSRGPGQGDTEAFF	TGCGCCAGCAGCAGAGGGCCTGGACAGGGGGACACTGAAGCTTTCTTT
NA	TRBV5-6	TRBJ1-5	few	CASSLGWSGPQNF	TGTGCCTCCAGCTTGGGGTGGTCTGGGCCCCAGAATTTT
NA	TRBV28	TRBJ1-2	NA	CASTFTPFGRAPSYGYTF	TGTGCCAGCACCTTCACCCCCTTCGGGAGGGCGCCGTCCTATGGCTACACCTTC
NA	TRBV11-2	TRBJ2-3	NA	CASSLAYTQYF	TGTGCCAGCAGCTTAGCATATACGCAGTATTTT
NA	TRBV1	TRBJ2-2	NA	CTSSPPEVERETGELFF	TGCACCAGCAGCCCCCCTGAGGTGGAGCGGGAGACCGGGGAGCTGTTTTTT
TRBD2	TRBV6-5	TRBJ2-7	NA	CASSPGPAGGNEQYF	TGTGCCAGCAGCCCAGGGCCTGCGGGAGGGAACGAGCAGTACTTC
NA	TRBV5-1	TRBJ2-2	NA	CASSPVPGSNTGELFF	TGCGCCAGCAGCCCGGTCCCAGGCTCGAACACCGGGGAGCTGTTTTTT
NA	TRBV7-3	TRBJ2-2	NA	CASSFSYTGELFF	TGTGCCAGCAGCTTCAGTTACACCGGGGAGCTGTTTTTT
TRBD1	TRBV5-1	TRBJ2-1	once	CASSFRDRGNEQFF	TGCGCCAGCAGCTTCCGGGACAGGGGCAATGAGCAGTTCTTC
TRBD1	TRBV6-5	TRBJ2-7	NA	CASSTGTGSYEQYF	TGTGCCAGCAGTACCGGGACAGGTTCCTACGAGCAGTACTTC
NA	TRBV9	TRBJ1-2	NA	CASSRTDYGYPF	TGTGCCAGCAGCAGGACGGACTATGGCTACCCCTTC
TRBD2	TRBV7-6	TRBJ2-3	NA	CASSLADGRTDTQYF	TGTGCCAGCAGCTTAGCTGACGGGAGGACAGATACGCAGTATTTT
TRBD2	TRBV5-8	TRBJ2-5	NA	CASVPRLAGGQETQYF	TGTGCCAGCGTACCACGACTAGCGGGAGGGCAAGAGACCCAGTACTTC
TRBD1	TRBV5-6	TRBJ2-6	NA	CASTTTGDGANVLTF	TGTGCCAGCACCACGACAGGGGATGGGGCCAACGTCCTGACTTTC
TRBD1	TRBV5-1	TRBJ1-4	NA	CASRDRVTNEKLFF	TGCGCCAGCAGAGACAGGGTAACTAATGAAAAACTGTTTTTT
NA	TRBV30	TRBJ2-1	NA	CAWGDIPRSEQFF	TGTGCCTGGGGGGACATCCCCCGGAGTGAGCAGTTCTTC
TRBD2	TRBV7-2	TRBJ2-3	NA	CASSLEASGSVSGTQYF	TGTGCCAGCAGCTTAGAGGCTAGCGGGAGTGTTTCGGGTACGCAGTATTTT
TRBD2	TRBV28	TRBJ2-3	NA	CASRFSGSWGTDTQYF	TGTGCCAGCAGATTTAGCGGGAGTTGGGGCACAGATACGCAGTATTTT
NA	TRBV5-8	TRBJ2-7	NA	CASSYPVSYEQYF	TGTGCCAGCAGCTATCCAGTCTCCTACGAGCAGTACTTC
NA	TRBV6-1	TRBJ1-2	NA	CASSEAGGVYGYTF	TGTGCCAGCAGTGAGGCGGGGGGCGTATATGGCTACACCTTC
TRBD1	TRBV4-1	TRBJ2-7	NA	CASSPGQIGYEQYF	TGCGCCAGCAGCCCGGGACAGATCGGGTACGAGCAGTACTTC
TRBD1	TRBV7-9	TRBJ1-4	few	CASSEGTGLNEKLFF	TGTGCCAGCAGCGAAGGGACAGGACTAAATGAAAAACTGTTTTTT
TRBD1	TRBV6-5	TRBJ1-1	NA	CASSYSDRGGTEAFF	TGTGCCAGCAGTTACTCGGACAGGGGCGGCACTGAAGCTTTCTTT
TRBD1	TRBV28	TRBJ2-7	NA	CASRTDRGPSEQYF	TGTGCCAGCAGGACGGACAGGGGGCCCAGTGAGCAGTACTTC
TRBD1	TRBV2	TRBJ2-7	NA	CASLPDRDYEQYF	TGTGCCAGCTTACCGGACAGGGATTACGAGCAGTACTTC
NA	TRBV6-5	TRBJ1-1	NA	CASSYSEGGKAFF	TGTGCCAGCAGTTACTCAGAAGGGGGAAAAGCTTTCTTT
NA	TRBV19	TRBJ1-1	NA	CASSMSQDTEAFF	TGTGCCAGTAGTATGAGTCAGGACACAGAAGCTTTCTTT
TRBD2	TRBV10-3	TRBJ2-2	NA	CAISESLSGSPPTGELFF	TGTGCCATCAGTGAGTCTCTAAGCGGGAGCCCCCCCACCGGGGAGCTGTTTTTT
TRBD1	TRBV7-6	TRBJ1-1	NA	CASSLGSGGNTEAFF	TGTGCCAGCAGCTTAGGGTCAGGGGGGAACACTGAAGCTTTCTTT
TRBD1	TRBV2	TRBJ1-2	NA	CASSGRQGHGYTF	TGTGCCAGCAGTGGGCGACAGGGCCATGGCTACACCTTC
TRBD2	TRBV5-5	TRBJ2-1	NA	CASSLSSGTVYNEQFF	TGTGCCAGCAGCTTATCTAGCGGGACAGTCTACAATGAGCAGTTCTTC
NA	TRBV11-2	TRBJ1-3	NA	CASILNRSGNTIYF	TGTGCCAGCATCCTAAACCGCTCTGGAAACACCATATATTTT
TRBD2	TRBV7-9	TRBJ2-7	NA	CASSSRPSGITPSEQYF	TGTGCCAGCAGCTCCCGCCCTAGCGGGATAACCCCGAGCGAGCAGTACTTC
TRBD1	TRBV4-3	TRBJ2-7	NA	CASSQVSRGQPEQYF	TGCGCCAGCAGCCAAGTAAGCAGGGGGCAACCCGAGCAGTACTTC
TRBD1	TRBV7-9	TRBJ1-2	NA	CASSLLRGQGANYGYPF	TGTGCCAGCAGCTTGTTAAGAGGACAGGGGGCGAACTATGGCTACCCCTTC
NA	TRBV6-4	TRBJ1-5	NA	CASSVGLNQPQHF	TGTGCCAGCAGTGTAGGACTGAATCAGCCCCAGCATTTT
NA	TRBV6-5	TRBJ2-7	NA	CASSYSTAPAYEQYF	TGTGCCAGCAGTTACTCGACTGCCCCAGCCTACGAGCAGTACTTC
NA	TRBV6-1	TRBJ2-6	few	CATKAGSGANVLTF	TGTGCCACTAAGGCGGGATCTGGGGCCAACGTCCTGACTTTC
NA	TRBV21-1	TRBJ1-4	NA	CASSNLGGTGGKGNEKLFF	TGTGCCAGCAGCAACCTGGGGGGGACAGGGGGTAAAGGAAATGAAAAACTGTTTTTT
NA	TRBV28	TRBJ2-2	NA	CASSLLALTGELFF	TGTGCCAGCAGTTTATTGGCCCTTACCGGGGAGCTGTTTTTT
NA	TRBV27	TRBJ1-2	NA	CASTDVWYEAYGYTF	TGTGCCAGCACCGATGTGTGGTACGAGGCCTATGGCTACACCTTC
TRBD2	TRBV13	TRBJ2-3	NA	CASSPRTSSTDTQYF	TGTGCCAGCAGCCCCCGGACTAGCAGCACAGATACGCAGTATTTT
TRBD1	TRBV5-6	TRBJ2-7	NA	CASSRPDRGGYEQYF	TGTGCCAGCAGCCGTCCTGACAGGGGCGGGTACGAGCAGTACTTC
TRBD2	TRBV15	TRBJ2-7	NA	CATSRGGLAGGPYEQYF	TGTGCCACCAGCAGAGGGGGACTAGCGGGGGGACCCTACGAGCAGTACTTC
TRBD2	TRBV2	TRBJ2-7	NA	CASSGGTSGAYEQYF	TGTGCCAGCAGTGGCGGGACTAGCGGAGCCTACGAGCAGTACTTC